Listed below are T cell receptor beta chains from one sample, sequenced in a study of blood T cell repertoires in COVID-19. The table came from immunoSEQ multiplex PCR; TCRdb's copy has only in-frame clones and leaves some out. This table holds fewer than 150,000 clones, about four fifths found once. The sequencing input was PBMCs or T cells enriched from blood (not recorded which). The source of these receptors is a man aged 25-40 years who had recovered from COVID-19. The CDR3 runs from the conserved cysteine through the conserved F or W. A D gene is named only where the DNA matches it firmly. Clone size appears in some rows only: once, few, many, or a class for an expanded clone.

d_call,v_call,j_call,cdr3_length,clone_size,cdr3_aa,cdr3_nt
.,TRBV19,TRBJ1-3,15,.,CASGRRVNSGNTIYF,TGTGCCAGTGGACGCAGGGTAAACTCTGGAAACACCATATATTTT
TRBD1,TRBV27,TRBJ1-1,17,few,CASSLLGQGAEDTEAFF,TGTGCCAGCAGTTTATTGGGACAGGGGGCCGAGGACACTGAAGCTTTCTTT
.,TRBV19,TRBJ2-1,11,.,CASSTYNEQFF,TGTGCCAGTAGTACTTACAATGAGCAGTTCTTC
.,TRBV7-3,TRBJ2-1,13,.,CASSLTQGPPWFF,TGTGCCAGCAGCTTAACTCAGGGCCCACCCTGGTTCTTC
.,TRBV19,TRBJ2-3,15,.,CASSKTRGATDTQYF,TGTGCCAGTAGTAAGACTAGGGGAGCCACAGATACGCAGTATTTT
TRBD1,TRBV5-1,TRBJ1-1,16,.,CASSTKPGTVNTEAFF,TGCGCCAGCAGTACAAAACCCGGGACAGTGAACACTGAAGCTTTCTTT
.,TRBV7-9,TRBJ1-1,15,.,CASSASGTSNTEAFF,TGTGCCAGCAGCGCAAGCGGGACTTCGAACACTGAAGCTTTCTTT
TRBD1,TRBV3-1/TRBV3-2,TRBJ1-2,15,.,CASSPGTGKVNGYTF,TGTGCCAGCAGTCCCGGGACAGGGAAAGTCAATGGCTACACCTTC
.,TRBV5-6,TRBJ2-2,16,.,CASSPYRQPNTGELFF,TGTGCCAGCAGCCCGTATCGACAGCCGAACACCGGGGAGCTGTTTTTT
.,TRBV5-5,TRBJ2-3,13,.,CASSSQSPDTQYF,TGTGCCAGCAGCTCCCAGTCGCCAGATACGCAGTATTTT
.,TRBV29-1,TRBJ2-2,14,once,CSVEGRVNTGELFF,TGCAGCGTTGAAGGCAGGGTGAACACCGGGGAGCTGTTTTTT
.,TRBV9,TRBJ2-7,13,.,CASSVVDLGEQYF,TGTGCCAGCAGCGTAGTAGATCTTGGCGAGCAGTACTTC
.,TRBV29-1,TRBJ2-7,13,once,CSVEQGTSYEQYF,TGCAGCGTTGAACAGGGAACTTCCTACGAGCAGTACTTC
.,TRBV19,TRBJ2-3,15,once,CASSYYREIEDTQYF,TGTGCCAGTAGTTATTACAGGGAGATAGAAGATACGCAGTATTTT
.,TRBV28,TRBJ1-5,12,once,CASSLSTQPQHF,TGTGCCAGCAGTTTAAGTACACAGCCCCAGCATTTT
TRBD2,TRBV4-2,TRBJ2-2,16,few,CASSQDTWGGTGELFF,TGTGCCAGCAGCCAAGATACTTGGGGGGGCACCGGGGAGCTGTTTTTT
TRBD2,TRBV6-5,TRBJ2-1,12,.,CASRRTSGEQFF,TGTGCCAGCAGGCGGACTAGTGGTGAGCAGTTCTTC
.,TRBV15,TRBJ1-6,15,.,CATRENAGWDSPLHF,TGTGCCACCAGGGAGAATGCAGGGTGGGATTCACCCCTCCACTTT
.,TRBV5-4,TRBJ1-1,15,many,CASSLEGGRNTEAFF,TGTGCCAGCAGCTTGGAGGGTGGGAGGAACACTGAAGCTTTCTTT
TRBD1,TRBV5-6,TRBJ1-5,16,.,CASSLLVDREDQPQHF,TGTGCCAGCAGCTTGTTGGTTGACAGGGAGGATCAGCCCCAGCATTTT
.,TRBV25-1,TRBJ1-3,13,.,CASTGHDGNTIYF,TGTGCCAGCACGGGACACGACGGGAACACCATATATTTT
TRBD1,TRBV2,TRBJ2-1,16,.,CASSATGTGIYNEQFF,TGTGCCAGCAGTGCCACCGGGACAGGGATTTACAATGAGCAGTTCTTC
.,TRBV11-2,TRBJ1-2,15,.,CASSSGVGGLDGYTF,TGTGCCAGCAGCTCCGGTGTGGGGGGGCTTGATGGCTACACCTTC
.,TRBV2,TRBJ1-4,12,.,CASSAQLEKLFF,TGTGCCAGCAGCGCACAGTTGGAAAAACTGTTTTTT
TRBD1,TRBV12-3/TRBV12-4,TRBJ2-7,13,.,CASSPQGVHEQYF,TGTGCCAGCAGCCCGCAGGGGGTCCACGAGCAGTACTTC
TRBD1,TRBV4-1,TRBJ1-2,16,.,CASSQEAAGGVYGYTF,TGCGCCAGCAGCCAAGAAGCGGCAGGGGGCGTCTATGGCTACACCTTC
TRBD1,TRBV27,TRBJ2-7,13,.,CASGWTGTYEQYF,TGTGCCAGCGGATGGACAGGAACCTACGAGCAGTACTTC
.,TRBV12-1,TRBJ1-6,18,.,CASSWGTGDNSYNSPLHF,TGTGCCAGCAGCTGGGGGACAGGGGATAACTCCTATAATTCACCCCTCCACTTT
TRBD1,TRBV20-1,TRBJ1-5,18,.,CSASTGTGSGTSNQPQHF,TGCAGTGCTAGTACCGGGACAGGGTCGGGTACGAGCAATCAGCCCCAGCATTTT
TRBD1,TRBV6-5,TRBJ1-2,13,.,CASSRDSRYGYTF,TGTGCCAGCAGTAGGGACAGTCGCTATGGCTACACCTTC
.,TRBV25-1,TRBJ2-3,14,.,CASSEWGSTDTQYF,TGTGCCAGCAGTGAATGGGGCAGTACAGATACGCAGTATTTT
TRBD1,TRBV11-2,TRBJ1-1,17,.,CASSRTRDRVRGTEAFF,TGTGCCAGCAGTCGAACCCGGGACAGGGTCCGAGGGACTGAAGCTTTCTTT
.,TRBV9,TRBJ2-3,15,.,CASSVAASSTDTQYF,TGTGCCAGCAGCGTAGCGGCTAGCTCTACAGATACGCAGTATTTT
TRBD2,TRBV19,TRBJ2-3,15,.,CASSQVLAGSDTQYF,TGTGCCAGTAGTCAGGTATTAGCGGGGTCAGATACGCAGTATTTT
TRBD1,TRBV5-5,TRBJ2-5,14,.,CASRQQGAPKTQYF,TGTGCCAGCAGGCAACAGGGGGCCCCGAAGACCCAGTACTTC
.,TRBV30,TRBJ2-5,18,.,CAWSMPLGTPGLQETQYF,TGTGCCTGGAGTATGCCCCTCGGGACTCCCGGACTCCAAGAGACCCAGTACTTC
.,TRBV18,TRBJ2-5,12,.,CASSDGGETQYF,TGTGCCAGCTCAGATGGAGGAGAGACCCAGTACTTC
TRBD2,TRBV6-1,TRBJ2-5,15,.,CASSEASSGAETQYF,TGTGCCAGCAGTGAAGCGTCTAGCGGGGCGGAGACCCAGTACTTC
TRBD2,TRBV7-3,TRBJ2-1,16,.,CASSLESGLADNEQFF,TGTGCCAGCAGCTTAGAATCGGGACTAGCGGACAATGAGCAGTTCTTC
.,TRBV7-3,TRBJ2-5,13,.,CASSLSRQETQYF,TGTGCCAGCAGCTTAAGTCGCCAAGAGACCCAGTACTTC
.,TRBV5-1,TRBJ2-5,15,.,CASSLASQYQETQYF,TGCGCCAGCAGCTTGGCTAGCCAGTACCAAGAGACCCAGTACTTC
.,TRBV29-1,TRBJ2-1,15,.,CSVQAPSSQNNEQFF,TGCAGCGTCCAGGCACCTTCATCACAGAACAATGAGCAGTTCTTC
.,TRBV7-3,TRBJ2-1,13,.,CASSPSVDNEQFF,TGTGCCAGCAGCCCCTCGGTCGACAATGAGCAGTTCTTC
.,TRBV5-1,TRBJ1-2,14,.,CASSLEQPNYGYTF,TGCGCCAGCAGCTTGGAACAGCCTAACTATGGCTACACCTTC
.,TRBV19,TRBJ1-2,14,.,CASTSGQGDYGYTF,.